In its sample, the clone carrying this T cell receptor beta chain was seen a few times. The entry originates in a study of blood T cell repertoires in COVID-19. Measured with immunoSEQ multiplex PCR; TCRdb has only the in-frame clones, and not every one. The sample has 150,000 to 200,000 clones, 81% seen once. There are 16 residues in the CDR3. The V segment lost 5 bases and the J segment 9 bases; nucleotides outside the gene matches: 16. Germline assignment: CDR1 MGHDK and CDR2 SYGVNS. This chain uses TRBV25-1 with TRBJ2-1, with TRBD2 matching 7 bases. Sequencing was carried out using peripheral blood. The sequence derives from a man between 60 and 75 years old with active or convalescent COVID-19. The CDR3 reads CASSRLTSRGSSEQFF. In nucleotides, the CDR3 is TGTGCCAGCAGTCGATTGACTAGCCGCGGATCATCTGAGCAGTTCTTC. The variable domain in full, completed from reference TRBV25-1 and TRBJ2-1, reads EADIYQTPRYLVIGTGKKITLECSQTMGHDKMYWYQQDPGMELHLIHYSYGVNSTEKGDLSSESTVSRIRTEHFPLTLESARPSHTSQYLCASSRLTSRGSSEQFFGPGTRLTVL.